This is a list of T cell receptor beta chains from one sample in a study of blood T cell repertoires in COVID-19. Some clones are missing from TCRdb's copy, which holds only in-frame ones; the method was immunoSEQ multiplex PCR. The repertoire holds under 250,000 clones, with about 83% as singletons. The material sequenced was peripheral blood. The receptor set was obtained from a man aged 50 or older with active or convalescent COVID-19. Each CDR3 is given with its conserved first and last residue. A D gene is named only where the DNA matches it firmly. Not all rows give a size; the values are once, few, many and, for expanded clones, a class.

TRBV30	TRBJ1-2	.	.	TGTGCCTGGAGCGCAACGGACAGAGCTTCTTCTGGCTACACCTTC	CAWSATDRASSGYTF
TRBV28	TRBJ1-1	.	.	TGTGCCAGCAGAATTAGCCTGAACACTGAAGCTTTCTTT	CASRISLNTEAFF
TRBV30	TRBJ1-3	.	.	TGTGCCTGGAGCCCAGTAGCCTGGAGCTCTGGAAACACCATATATTTT	CAWSPVAWSSGNTIYF
TRBV6-2/TRBV6-3	TRBJ2-3	.	TRBD2	TGTGCCAGCAGCCTTCAGCGGGGGGGCAACGAATATTTT	CASSLQRGGNEYF
TRBV10-3	TRBJ2-5	.	.	TGTGCCATCAGTGATGCTACCGGAGAGACCCAGTACTTC	CAISDATGETQYF
TRBV3-1/TRBV3-2	TRBJ1-2	few	TRBD1	TGTGCCAGCAGCCAAACCTCAGGGGGAAGGGGCTACACCTTC	CASSQTSGGRGYTF
TRBV7-9	TRBJ1-3	once	.	TGTGCCAGCAGCTTCTCCGGGGGAACAGGAAACACCATATATTTT	CASSFSGGTGNTIYF
TRBV28	TRBJ1-1	.	TRBD1	TGTGCCAGCAGTCTTAGACAGGGGGCAGGAGACACTGAAGCTTTCTTT	CASSLRQGAGDTEAFF
TRBV10-3	TRBJ1-1	.	TRBD1	TGTGCCATCAGTGAGTCGACAGGGAGGTCGGAAGCTTTCTTT	CAISESTGRSEAFF
TRBV30	TRBJ2-7	.	TRBD1	TGTGCCTGGAACCGGGACAGGGCCTCCTACGAGCAGTACTTC	CAWNRDRASYEQYF
TRBV7-2	TRBJ1-2	.	TRBD1	TGTGCCAGCAGCGTACAGGGGTACTATGGCTACACCTTC	CASSVQGYYGYTF
TRBV30	TRBJ2-1	.	TRBD2	TGTGCCTGGAGTCCAATAGCGGGGGGGTTTCGGAATGAGCAGTTCTTC	CAWSPIAGGFRNEQFF
TRBV6-1	TRBJ1-2	.	TRBD1	TGTGCCAGCACCGAAGCCGGGACAGGGGCCCCCTATGGCTACACCTTC	CASTEAGTGAPYGYTF
TRBV9	TRBJ1-1	.	.	TGTGCCAGCATTGGGGATGACAGCCTCTATAGCACTGAAGCTTTCTTT	CASIGDDSLYSTEAFF
TRBV9	TRBJ1-6	.	TRBD1	TGTGCCAGCAGCGTAAGATGGCAGGGGGATTCACCCCTCCACTTT	CASSVRWQGDSPLHF
TRBV6-5	TRBJ2-5	.	TRBD2	TGTGCCAGCAGTCCGGGGACTAGCGTAGAAGAGACCCAGTACTTC	CASSPGTSVEETQYF
TRBV7-2	TRBJ2-3	.	.	TGTGCCAGCTCCAGGGTCGGGCCTAGCACAGATACGCAGTATTTT	CASSRVGPSTDTQYF
TRBV2	TRBJ1-2	.	.	TGTGCCAGCAGTGAATCAGGGAACGGCTACACCTTC	CASSESGNGYTF
TRBV27	TRBJ2-5	.	TRBD2	TGTGCCAGCAGTTTAGGGGGGGTGGAGACCCAGTACTTC	CASSLGGVETQYF
TRBV7-2	TRBJ1-5	.	.	TGTGCCAGCAGCTTAACCTGGTCGGGCAATCAGCCCCAGCATTTT	CASSLTWSGNQPQHF
TRBV10-3	TRBJ2-6	.	.	TGTGCCATCAGCGCCCAGGGCTCTGGGGCCAACGTCCTGACTTTC	CAISAQGSGANVLTF
TRBV3-1/TRBV3-2	TRBJ2-3	few	TRBD1	TGTGCCAGCAGCCAGGGACAGGGGGGCACAGATACGCAGTATTTT	CASSQGQGGTDTQYF
TRBV18	TRBJ1-2	.	.	TGTGCCAGCTCACGTGGTTTCGATGGCGGAGGCTACACCTTC	CASSRGFDGGGYTF
TRBV4-1	TRBJ1-1	.	TRBD1	TGCGCCAGCAGTCATACAGGGGGCCCCAACACTGAAGCTTTCTTT	CASSHTGGPNTEAFF